This is a list of T cell receptor beta chains from one sample in a study of T-cell reconstitution after alpha-beta-depleted transplantation in children. MiXCR, run by TCRdb on the PCR reads, gives a single entry per CDR3 protein. The sample has about 20,000 distinct CDR3 sequences, roughly 13% seen once. Here the sequenced sample was PBMCs, mostly from graft donor cells, taken 60 days after TCRalphabeta/CD19-depleted stem cell transplant. These TCRs come from a female patient younger than 10 who had a stem cell transplant for congenital amegakaryocytic thrombocytopenia, so the T cells may come from the graft donor. Both conserved end residues are part of each CDR3. A row's size may be missing; if present it is once, few, many or a size class.

abundance | v_gene | CDR3aa
many | TRBV10-3 | CAISPTGAPTGELFF
many | TRBV28 | CASSLPQNSGNTIYF
many | TRBV7-3 | CASSPTGTSPLHF
many | TRBV20-1 | CSALEGPSRPDTQYF
medium-sized | TRBV20-1 | CSARAQGDPISNQPQHF
many | TRBV7-9 | CASSSTTLFSYEQYF
many | TRBV5-1 | CASRSENTEAFF
many | TRBV4-1 | CASSQGVAFYSYEQYF
many | TRBV29-1 | CSVGDTGQPQHF
. | TRBV19 | CASRAGNEQFF
many | TRBV2 | CASKLAGATDTQYF
few | TRBV6-2/TRBV6-3 | CASSFLIKVRGYTF
. | TRBV28 | CASSFTAVTDTQYF
few | TRBV10-2 | CASSTGQGSNQPQHF
many | TRBV20-1 | CSASRQPNEKLFF
many | TRBV5-1 | CASSTRGPYEQYF
many | TRBV20-1 | CSAGTSRNTGELFF
many | TRBV27 | CASSLQRYDSGANVLTF
many | TRBV7-6 | CASSFERTNTGELFF
many | TRBV5-1 | CASSALLASNTGELFF